This TCR beta chain was documented in a study of blood T cell repertoires in COVID-19 (dated by TCRdb to 2018 to 2020). For context, the study as a whole: Samples covering the acute and convalescent phases of COVID-19 were provided by collaborators in the United States, Italy and Spain. A de-identified subject ID, COVID-19 status, age in years and sex were almost always included in the sample metadata. The samples were drawn from two sources: the first 160 participants of the ongoing ImmuneRACE study, and approximately 1,300 subjects contributed by 6 global collaborators. HLA class I and class II types, where available, came from metadata supplied by the sample provider rather than from assay-based typing. Deeply sampled blood TCRbeta repertoires from subjects exposed to, actively infected with, or recovered from COVID-19 were included in the dataset. The material from the prospective study consisted of cDNA or gDNA derived from T cells, B-cell-depleted T cells, or PBMCs. The repertoires were released in a freely available public database meant as a resource for research on the immune response to SARS-CoV-2. Paper-wide results and their limitations: Clinical and demographic metadata were provided uncurated, with the amount varying by source and participant.

TCRbeta CDR3 regions were amplified from genomic DNA by means of the immunoSEQ Assay, a bias-controlled multiplex PCR. In the paper's pipeline: Nucleated cell counts per sample were estimated from amplification of reference gene primers within the assay. To quantify the absolute abundance of each unique TCRbeta CDR3 rearrangement, sequence reads were collapsed and filtered. For each sample, productive Simpson clonality was calculated by taking the square root of Simpson's diversity index across productive rearrangements. As stored in TCRdb, this immuneACCESS dataset retains in-frame rearrangements with V and J assigned. A fraction of the clones does not appear; measured against another copy, unresolved V genes explain less than half of the discrepancy, and the remainder lacks a known reason. D and trimming come from the DNA, and the V and J calls and clone size come from that table. Counted in this sample were 200,000 to 250,000 clones; around 85% of them appeared once. The ten largest make up 5.5% to 6.5% of the sample.

Worth noting for this clone: Its antigen is not yet known. No qualities accompany the bases; no much larger clone lies one base away.

Each collaborating institution followed its own protocols to collect whole blood in K2EDTA tubes. For TCRbeta analysis, collaborators shipped samples in one of three forms: frozen whole blood, isolated PBMCs, or DNA extracted from either of those sample types. Reading from cysteine to phenylalanine, the CDR3 counts 15 amino acids. The only DNA kept is the CDR3, 45 bases in frame from the first base. V lost 4 bases and J lost 1 base, and the count of bases not matched to a germline gene is 1. Reading the germline V gene (reference sequence) gives CDR1 LGHDT and CDR2 YNNKEL. The chain links TRBV3-1 (or the pseudogene TRBV3-2) with TRBJ2-2, with 9 central nucleotides matching TRBD2. The receptor was derived from a man in his sixties with acute or convalescent COVID-19. Material: peripheral blood. The DNA sequence is as follows: TGTGCCAGCAGCCTTAGCGGGGGGAACACCGGGGAGCTGTTTTTT. The translation is CASSLSGGNTGELFF.